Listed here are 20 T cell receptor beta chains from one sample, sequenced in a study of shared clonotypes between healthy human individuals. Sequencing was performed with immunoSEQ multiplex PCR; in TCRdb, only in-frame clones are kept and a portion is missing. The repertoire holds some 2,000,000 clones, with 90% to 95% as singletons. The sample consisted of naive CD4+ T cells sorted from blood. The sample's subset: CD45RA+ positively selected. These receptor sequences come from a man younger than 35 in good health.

CDR3 nucleotides: TGTGCCAGCAGTCCCCGGGGAGTCCAGAGTCAGCCCCAGCATTTT. Protein product: CASSPRGVQSQPQHF. The V gene is TRBV6-5, the J gene TRBJ1-5; D gene ambiguous. The V gene lost 5 bases and the J gene lost 6 bases, with 17 bases spanning the gap. This CDR3 is built from 15 residues. Looked up from germline, CDR1 is MNHEY and CDR2 is SVGAGI.

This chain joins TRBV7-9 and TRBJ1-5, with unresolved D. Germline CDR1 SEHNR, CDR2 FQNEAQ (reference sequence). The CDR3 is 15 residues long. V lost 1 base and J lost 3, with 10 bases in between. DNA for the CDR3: TGTGCCAGCAGCTTAGTGGGCGGAACCAATCAGCCCCAGCATTTT. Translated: CASSLVGGTNQPQHF.

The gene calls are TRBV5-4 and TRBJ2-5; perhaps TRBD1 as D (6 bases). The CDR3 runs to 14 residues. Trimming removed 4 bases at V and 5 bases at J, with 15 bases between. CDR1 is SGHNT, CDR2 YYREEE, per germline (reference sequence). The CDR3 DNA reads TGTGCCAGCAGCATCGGGACACCCCAGGAGACCCAGTACTTC. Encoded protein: CASSIGTPQETQYF.

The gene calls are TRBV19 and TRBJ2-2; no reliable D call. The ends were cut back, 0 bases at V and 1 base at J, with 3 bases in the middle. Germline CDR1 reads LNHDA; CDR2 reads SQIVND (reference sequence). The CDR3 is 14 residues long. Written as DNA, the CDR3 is TGTGCCAGTAGTATAGAAATGAACACCGGGGAGCTGTTTTTT. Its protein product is CASSIEMNTGELFF.

The CDR3 reads CASSVQRGTAEAFF. CDR3 DNA sequence: TGTGCCAGTAGTGTTCAACGGGGTACTGCTGAAGCTTTCTTT. The rearrangement links TRBV19 to TRBJ1-1, with unresolved D. The V gene's germline CDR1 is LNHDA and CDR2 SQIVND (reference sequence). With 5 bases removed from V and 6 bases from J, the gap between germline ends came to 16 bases. CDR3 length: 14 amino acids.

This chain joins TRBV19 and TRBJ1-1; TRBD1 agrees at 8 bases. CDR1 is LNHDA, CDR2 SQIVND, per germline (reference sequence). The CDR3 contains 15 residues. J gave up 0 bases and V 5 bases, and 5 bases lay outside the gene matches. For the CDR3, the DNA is TGTGCCAGTAGTTGGGCAGGGGGCCTGAACACTGAAGCTTTCTTT. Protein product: CASSWAGGLNTEAFF. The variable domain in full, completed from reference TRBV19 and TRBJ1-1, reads DGGITQSPKYLFRKEGQNVTLSCEQNLNHDAMYWYRQDPGQGLRLIYYSQIVNDFQKGDIAEGYSVSREKKESFPLTVTSAQKNPTAFYLCASSWAGGLNTEAFFGQGTRLTVV.

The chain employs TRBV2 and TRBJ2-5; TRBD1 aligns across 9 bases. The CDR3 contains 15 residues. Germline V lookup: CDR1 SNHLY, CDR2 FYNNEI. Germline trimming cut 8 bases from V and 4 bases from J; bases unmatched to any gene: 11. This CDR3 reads CASGRGTGSLETQYF. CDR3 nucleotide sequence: TGTGCCAGCGGAAGAGGGACAGGGAGTTTAGAGACCCAGTACTTC.

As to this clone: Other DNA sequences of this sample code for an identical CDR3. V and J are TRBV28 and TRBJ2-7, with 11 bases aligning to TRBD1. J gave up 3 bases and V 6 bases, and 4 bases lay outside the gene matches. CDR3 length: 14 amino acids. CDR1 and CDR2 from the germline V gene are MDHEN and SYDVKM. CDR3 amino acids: CASRPGQGVYEQYF. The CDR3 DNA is TGTGCCAGCAGACCGGGACAGGGGGTCTACGAGCAGTACTTC.

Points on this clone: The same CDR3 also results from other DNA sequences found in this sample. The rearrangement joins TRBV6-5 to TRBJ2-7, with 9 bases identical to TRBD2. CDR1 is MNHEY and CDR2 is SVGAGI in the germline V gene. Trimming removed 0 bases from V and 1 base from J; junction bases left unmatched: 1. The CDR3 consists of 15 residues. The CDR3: CASSYSLAGSYEQYF. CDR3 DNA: TGTGCCAGCAGTTACTCCCTAGCGGGGTCCTACGAGCAGTACTTC.

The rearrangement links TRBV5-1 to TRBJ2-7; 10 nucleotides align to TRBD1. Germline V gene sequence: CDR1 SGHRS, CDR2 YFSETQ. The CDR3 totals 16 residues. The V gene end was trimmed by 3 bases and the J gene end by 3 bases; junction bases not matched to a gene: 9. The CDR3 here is CASSSSTGQGHYEQYF. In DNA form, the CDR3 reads TGCGCCAGCAGCTCATCCACGGGACAGGGGCACTACGAGCAGTACTTC.

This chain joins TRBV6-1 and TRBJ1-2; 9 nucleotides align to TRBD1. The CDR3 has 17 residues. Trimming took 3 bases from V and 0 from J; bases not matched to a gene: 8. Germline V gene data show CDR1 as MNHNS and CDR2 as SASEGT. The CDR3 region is CASSDPGQGPANYGYTF. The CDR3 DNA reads TGTGCCAGCAGTGATCCGGGACAGGGTCCCGCTAACTATGGCTACACCTTC.

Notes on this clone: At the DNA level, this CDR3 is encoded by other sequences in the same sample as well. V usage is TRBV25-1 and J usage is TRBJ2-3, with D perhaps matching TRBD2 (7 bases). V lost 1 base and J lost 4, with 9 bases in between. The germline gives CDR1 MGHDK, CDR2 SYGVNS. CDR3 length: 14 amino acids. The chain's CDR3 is CASSEWGGADTQYF. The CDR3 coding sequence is TGTGCCAGCAGTGAATGGGGGGGCGCAGATACGCAGTATTTT.

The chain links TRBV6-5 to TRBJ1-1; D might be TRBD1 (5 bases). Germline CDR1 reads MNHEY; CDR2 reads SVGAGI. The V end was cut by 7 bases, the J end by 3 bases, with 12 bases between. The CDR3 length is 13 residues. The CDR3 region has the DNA TGTGCCAGCAACCGATGGGGGGACACTGAAGCTTTCTTT. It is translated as CASNRWGDTEAFF.

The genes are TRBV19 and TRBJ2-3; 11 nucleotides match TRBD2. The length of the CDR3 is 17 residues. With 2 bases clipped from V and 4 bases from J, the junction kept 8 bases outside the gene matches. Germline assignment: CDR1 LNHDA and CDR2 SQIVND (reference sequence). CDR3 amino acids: CASSISASGRRADTQYF. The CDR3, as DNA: TGTGCCAGTAGTATATCGGCTAGCGGGAGGAGAGCAGATACGCAGTATTTT.

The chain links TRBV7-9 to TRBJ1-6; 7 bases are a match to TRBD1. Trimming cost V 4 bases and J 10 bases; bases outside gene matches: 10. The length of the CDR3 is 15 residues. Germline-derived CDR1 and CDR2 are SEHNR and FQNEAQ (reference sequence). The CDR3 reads CASSSGTANDSPLHF. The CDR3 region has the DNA TGTGCCAGCAGCTCGGGGACAGCCAACGACTCACCCCTCCACTTT.

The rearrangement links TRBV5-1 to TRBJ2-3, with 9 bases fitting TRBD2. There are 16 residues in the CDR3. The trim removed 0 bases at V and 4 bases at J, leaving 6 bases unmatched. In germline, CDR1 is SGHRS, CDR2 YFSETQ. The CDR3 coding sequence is TGCGCCAGCAGCTTGGAGTTAGCGGGGGTATCAGATACGCAGTATTTT. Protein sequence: CASSLELAGVSDTQYF.

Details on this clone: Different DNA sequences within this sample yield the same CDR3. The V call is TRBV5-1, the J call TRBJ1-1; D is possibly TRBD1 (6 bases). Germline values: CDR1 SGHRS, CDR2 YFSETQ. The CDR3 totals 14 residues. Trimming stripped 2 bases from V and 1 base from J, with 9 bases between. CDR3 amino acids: CASSLQGGNTEAFF. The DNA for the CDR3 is TGCGCCAGCAGCTTACAGGGAGGGAACACTGAAGCTTTCTTT. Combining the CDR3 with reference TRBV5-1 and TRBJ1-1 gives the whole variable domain KAGVTQTPRYLIKTRGQQVTLSCSPISGHRSVSWYQQTPGQGLQFLFEYFSETQRNKGNFPGRFSGRQFSNSRSEMNVSTLELGDSALYLCASSLQGGNTEAFFGQGTRLTVV.

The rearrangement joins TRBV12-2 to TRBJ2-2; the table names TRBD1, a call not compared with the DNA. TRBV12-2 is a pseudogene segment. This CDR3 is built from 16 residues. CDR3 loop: CASRLVDRVETGELFF. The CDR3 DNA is TGTGCAAGTCGCTTAGTCGACAGGGTCGAGACCGGGGAGCTGTTTTTT.

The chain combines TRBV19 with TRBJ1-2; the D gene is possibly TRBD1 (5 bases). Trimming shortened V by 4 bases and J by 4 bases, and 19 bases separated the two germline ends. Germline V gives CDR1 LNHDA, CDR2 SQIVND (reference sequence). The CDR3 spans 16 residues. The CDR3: CASSNIRKETAYGYTF. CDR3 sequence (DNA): TGTGCCAGTAGTAATATTCGGAAGGAGACAGCCTATGGCTACACCTTC.

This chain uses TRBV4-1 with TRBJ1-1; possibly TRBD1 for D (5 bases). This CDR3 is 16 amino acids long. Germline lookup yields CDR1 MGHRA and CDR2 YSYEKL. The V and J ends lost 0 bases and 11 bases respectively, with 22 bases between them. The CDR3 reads CASSQDIQGLFGEAFF. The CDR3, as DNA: TGCGCCAGCAGCCAAGATATCCAGGGTTTATTCGGAGAGGCTTTCTTT.